A selection of T cell receptor beta chains follows, all from one sample in a study of T cells after yellow fever vaccination. TCRdb used MiXCR to reprocess the 5' RACE reads, holding one entry per CDR3 protein. The sample comprises around 350,000 distinct CDR3 sequences, around 6.4% of which are singletons, and over 14% rests with the top ten. The sequences come from PBMCs, collected 5 days after the yellow fever booster vaccination. Receptors originate from a man between 25 and 39 years old who received the YFV17D yellow fever vaccine. Each CDR3 is given with its conserved first and last residue. The D gene is left open where the match is weak. Size tells how often a clone was seen (once, few, many) or the class of an expanded clone, and some rows leave it out.

V: TRBV6-2/TRBV6-3; D: TRBD2; size: many; J: TRBJ2-1; CDR3: CASSYSQSGTSGRMGEQFF; DNA: TGTGCCAGCAGTTACTCGCAGTCCGGGACTAGCGGGAGAATGGGTGAGCAGTTCTTC
V: TRBV6-6; D: -; size: -; J: TRBJ1-2; CDR3: CASRPDGDYGYTF; DNA: TGTGCCAGCAGACCCGACGGGGACTATGGCTACACCTTC
V: TRBV4-2; D: TRBD2; size: many; J: TRBJ2-7; CDR3: CASSQDSGLAVTGYEQYF; DNA: TGTGCCAGCAGCCAAGATTCGGGACTAGCGGTGACGGGGTACGAGCAGTACTTC
V: TRBV7-2; D: -; size: many; J: TRBJ1-4; CDR3: CASSLAGGAAKLFF; DNA: TGTGCCAGCAGCTTAGCGGGCGGTGCCGCAAAACTGTTTTTT
V: TRBV5-1; D: -; size: few; J: TRBJ2-2; CDR3: CASSLIGAGELFF; DNA: TGCGCCAGCAGCTTGATAGGTGCCGGGGAGCTGTTTTTT
V: TRBV5-6; D: -; size: -; J: TRBJ2-6; CDR3: CASSLDYSGANVLTF; DNA: TGTGCCAGCAGCTTGGATTACTCTGGGGCCAACGTCCTGACTTTC
V: TRBV4-3; D: TRBD2; size: -; J: TRBJ2-1; CDR3: CASSQGGPGTSGSSEQFF; DNA: TGCGCCAGCAGCCAAGGCGGGCCTGGGACTAGCGGGAGCAGTGAGCAGTTCTTC
V: TRBV3-1; D: -; size: many; J: TRBJ1-1; CDR3: CASSFLAVQNTEAFF; DNA: TGTGCCAGCAGCTTCCTCGCCGTCCAGAACACTGAAGCTTTCTTT
V: TRBV7-8; D: TRBD1; size: -; J: TRBJ2-5; CDR3: CASSPPGTEQETQYF; DNA: TGTGCCAGCAGCCCGCCGGGGACAGAGCAAGAGACCCAGTACTTC
V: TRBV2; D: -; size: few; J: TRBJ2-6; CDR3: CASSEEKGANVLTF; DNA: TGTGCCAGCAGTGAAGAAAAAGGGGCCAACGTCCTGACTTTC
V: TRBV7-2; D: -; size: few; J: TRBJ2-3; CDR3: CASPGIRSDTQYF; DNA: TGTGCCAGCCCCGGAATTAGGTCCGATACGCAGTATTTT
V: TRBV12-3/TRBV12-4; D: -; size: few; J: TRBJ2-7; CDR3: CASNHGGQIGEQYF; DNA: TGTGCCAGCAATCATGGGGGGCAGATTGGCGAGCAGTACTTC
V: TRBV5-1; D: -; size: many; J: TRBJ1-5; CDR3: CASSLEVDQPQHF; DNA: TGCGCCAGCAGCTTGGAAGTGGATCAGCCCCAGCATTTT
V: TRBV27; D: -; size: few; J: TRBJ1-1; CDR3: CASSLGFQGNTEAFF; DNA: TGTGCCAGCAGTTTGGGGTTTCAGGGGAACACTGAAGCTTTCTTT
V: TRBV5-6; D: TRBD1; size: few; J: TRBJ2-4; CDR3: CASSPEGARAKNIQYF; DNA: TGTGCCAGCAGCCCCGAGGGGGCGAGAGCCAAAAACATTCAGTACTTC
V: TRBV19; D: -; size: many; J: TRBJ1-5; CDR3: CASSAGNQPQHF; DNA: TGTGCCAGTTCTGCGGGCAATCAGCCCCAGCATTTT
V: TRBV12-3/TRBV12-4; D: TRBD2; size: -; J: TRBJ2-3; CDR3: CASRRLAGLQTDTQYF; DNA: TGTGCCAGCAGGAGACTAGCGGGACTACAGACAGATACGCAGTATTTT
V: TRBV18; D: TRBD2; size: many; J: TRBJ2-7; CDR3: CASSPRAGGLYEQYF; DNA: TGTGCCAGCTCACCAAGAGCGGGAGGCCTCTACGAGCAGTACTTC
V: TRBV7-2; D: TRBD1; size: many; J: TRBJ2-7; CDR3: CASSTRTGTTYEQYF; DNA: TGTGCCAGCAGCACGCGGACAGGGACGACCTACGAGCAGTACTTC
V: TRBV29-1; D: -; size: -; J: TRBJ2-1; CDR3: CSVGMAQWNEQFF; DNA: TGCAGCGTCGGGATGGCGCAGTGGAATGAGCAGTTCTTC
V: TRBV4-3; D: -; size: many; J: TRBJ1-3; CDR3: CASSQDDGVGDTIYF; DNA: TGCGCCAGCAGCCAAGATGACGGGGTAGGGGACACCATATATTTT
V: TRBV4-2; D: -; size: many; J: TRBJ2-5; CDR3: CASSQRGRETQYF; DNA: TGTGCCAGCAGCCAACGTGGAAGAGAGACCCAGTACTTC
V: TRBV2; D: TRBD1; size: -; J: TRBJ2-6; CDR3: CASSGGRGKSGANVLTF; DNA: TGTGCCAGCAGTGGCGGCAGGGGGAAATCTGGGGCCAACGTCCTGACTTTC
V: TRBV12-3/TRBV12-4; D: TRBD1; size: few; J: TRBJ1-5; CDR3: CASSRRDRGLSNQPQHF; DNA: TGTGCCAGCAGTCGCCGGGACAGGGGGCTTAGCAATCAGCCCCAGCATTTT
V: TRBV4-3; D: TRBD2; size: -; J: TRBJ2-1; CDR3: CASSRGAGDNEQFF; DNA: TGCGCCAGCAGCCGAGGAGCGGGAGACAATGAGCAGTTCTTC
V: TRBV23-1; D: -; size: few; J: TRBJ2-7; CDR3: CASSQSYGDSYEQYF; DNA: TGCGCCAGCAGTCAATCATACGGGGACTCCTACGAGCAGTACTTC
V: TRBV21-1; D: -; size: many; J: TRBJ2-3; CDR3: CASSKVRPDTQYF; DNA: TGTGCCAGCAGCAAAGTTCGGCCAGATACGCAGTATTTT
V: TRBV28; D: -; size: few; J: TRBJ2-5; CDR3: CASSLSTTPVLETQYF; DNA: TGTGCCAGCAGTCTCTCGACCACCCCAGTTTTGGAGACCCAGTACTTC
V: TRBV12-3/TRBV12-4; D: TRBD2; size: -; J: TRBJ2-1; CDR3: CASSSLGGLAGPNEQFF; DNA: TGTGCCAGCAGCTCTCTAGGAGGGCTAGCGGGCCCCAATGAGCAGTTCTTC
V: TRBV11-1; D: TRBD2; size: many; J: TRBJ2-3; CDR3: CASSRLAGAIQSSTDTQYF; DNA: TGTGCCAGCAGCCGGCTGGCGGGAGCCATCCAGTCTAGCACAGATACGCAGTATTTT
V: TRBV5-1; D: -; size: -; J: TRBJ1-1; CDR3: CASSLGGTDRLNPEAFF; DNA: TGCGCCAGCAGCTTGGGGGGGACTGACCGGTTAAACCCTGAAGCTTTCTTT
V: TRBV12-3/TRBV12-4; D: TRBD2; size: once; J: TRBJ2-2; CDR3: CASSSSSGGGTGELFF; DNA: TGTGCCAGCTCCTCTTCGAGCGGGGGGGGCACCGGGGAGCTGTTTTTT
V: TRBV20-1; D: -; size: many; J: TRBJ2-7; CDR3: CSARDKLEQYF; DNA: TGCAGTGCTAGAGATAAGCTCGAGCAGTACTTC
V: TRBV18; D: -; size: -; J: TRBJ1-2; CDR3: CASSPRDLDGYTF; DNA: TGTGCCAGCTCACCACGGGACCTAGATGGCTACACCTTC
V: TRBV7-6; D: TRBD1; size: -; J: TRBJ1-2; CDR3: CASSCIKVDRAPNYGYTF; DNA: TGTGCCAGCAGCTGTATTAAAGTGGACAGGGCTCCTAACTATGGCTACACCTTC
V: TRBV7-9; D: -; size: -; J: TRBJ2-1; CDR3: CASSLGIWASAYNEQFF; DNA: TGTGCCAGCAGCTTAGGGATCTGGGCCAGTGCCTACAATGAGCAGTTCTTC
V: TRBV5-1; D: -; size: few; J: TRBJ2-1; CDR3: CASSEEPGTSRHNEQFF; DNA: TGCGCCAGCAGCGAGGAGCCGGGTACTAGTCGGCACAATGAGCAGTTCTTC
V: TRBV5-1; D: -; size: -; J: TRBJ2-3; CDR3: CASGPPDTDTQYF; DNA: TGCGCCAGCGGACCCCCGGACACAGATACGCAGTATTTT
V: TRBV6-2/TRBV6-3; D: -; size: few; J: TRBJ2-1; CDR3: CASSFRRWYNEQFF; DNA: TGTGCCAGCAGTTTCAGGAGGTGGTACAATGAGCAGTTCTTC
V: TRBV7-2; D: TRBD2; size: -; J: TRBJ2-3; CDR3: CASSRLIAGGASTDTQYF; DNA: TGTGCCAGCAGCCGTCTCATAGCGGGTGGTGCTAGCACAGATACGCAGTATTTT
V: TRBV29-1; D: -; size: -; J: TRBJ1-4; CDR3: CSVVLITNEKLFF; DNA: TGCAGCGTTGTTCTCATAACTAATGAAAAACTGTTTTTT
V: TRBV7-9; D: TRBD1; size: few; J: TRBJ2-2; CDR3: CASSLTGGSGGELFF; DNA: TGTGCCAGCAGTTTAACAGGGGGCTCTGGCGGGGAGCTGTTTTTT
V: TRBV5-1; D: -; size: many; J: TRBJ2-1; CDR3: CASLGDNEQFF; DNA: TGCGCCAGCCTCGGCGACAATGAGCAGTTCTTC
V: TRBV5-1; D: -; size: few; J: TRBJ2-1; CDR3: CASTRGGPGEVSYNEQFF; DNA: TGCGCCAGCACCCGAGGGGGTCCGGGAGAGGTCTCCTACAATGAGCAGTTCTTC
V: TRBV5-1; D: -; size: -; J: TRBJ2-2; CDR3: CASSPGTDTGELFF; DNA: TGCGCCAGCAGCCCCGGGACTGACACCGGGGAGCTGTTTTTT
V: TRBV15; D: -; size: many; J: TRBJ2-5; CDR3: CATSTQDIQETQYF; DNA: TGTGCCACCAGCACCCAAGACATCCAAGAGACCCAGTACTTC
V: TRBV20-1; D: -; size: many; J: TRBJ2-7; CDR3: CSGTGSYEQYF; DNA: TGCAGTGGGACGGGCTCCTACGAGCAGTACTTC
V: TRBV6-1; D: -; size: many; J: TRBJ2-1; CDR3: CASSTIQSYNEQFF; DNA: TGTGCCAGCAGTACAATTCAATCCTACAATGAGCAGTTCTTC
V: TRBV30; D: TRBD2; size: -; J: TRBJ2-7; CDR3: CAWSTRPGGEQYF; DNA: TGTGCCTGGAGTACTCGACCGGGGGGGGAGCAGTACTTC
V: TRBV25-1; D: -; size: -; J: TRBJ2-1; CDR3: CATRRADYNEQFF; DNA: TGTGCCACCCGGAGGGCGGATTACAATGAGCAGTTCTTC
V: TRBV6-5; D: -; size: few; J: TRBJ1-6; CDR3: CATKRPGSPLHF; DNA: TGTGCCACCAAAAGGCCCGGGTCACCCCTCCACTTT
V: TRBV5-4; D: TRBD2; size: few; J: TRBJ2-1; CDR3: CASSATSRYNEQFF; DNA: TGTGCCAGCAGCGCGACTAGCCGGTACAATGAGCAGTTCTTC
V: TRBV7-2; D: -; size: -; J: TRBJ2-5; CDR3: CASMDQETQYF; DNA: TGTGCCAGCATGGATCAAGAGACCCAGTACTTC
V: TRBV6-2/TRBV6-3; D: -; size: few; J: TRBJ2-1; CDR3: CASSRRGAYNEQFF; DNA: TGTGCCAGCAGTCGGCGGGGAGCCTACAATGAGCAGTTCTTC